This TCR beta chain comes out of a study of blood T cell repertoires in COVID-19. The CDR3 loop spans 12 amino acids. V was cut by 10 bases and J by 0 bases, with 9 bases left in between. Per the germline V gene, CDR1 is ENHRY and CDR2 is SYGVKD. The method was immunoSEQ multiplex PCR; TCRdb's version includes in-frame clones alone and lacks a portion of them. The repertoire holds under 120,000 clones, approximately 90% seen once, with approximately 30% in the top ten. The source of this sequence is a woman older than 75 with acute or convalescent COVID-19. The sequenced sample consisted of peripheral blood. The chain is built from TRBV10-3 and TRBJ1-1; no definite D call. DNA for the CDR3: TGTGCCACCTCCCAGATGAACACTGAAGCTTTCTTT. Its translation: CATSQMNTEAFF.